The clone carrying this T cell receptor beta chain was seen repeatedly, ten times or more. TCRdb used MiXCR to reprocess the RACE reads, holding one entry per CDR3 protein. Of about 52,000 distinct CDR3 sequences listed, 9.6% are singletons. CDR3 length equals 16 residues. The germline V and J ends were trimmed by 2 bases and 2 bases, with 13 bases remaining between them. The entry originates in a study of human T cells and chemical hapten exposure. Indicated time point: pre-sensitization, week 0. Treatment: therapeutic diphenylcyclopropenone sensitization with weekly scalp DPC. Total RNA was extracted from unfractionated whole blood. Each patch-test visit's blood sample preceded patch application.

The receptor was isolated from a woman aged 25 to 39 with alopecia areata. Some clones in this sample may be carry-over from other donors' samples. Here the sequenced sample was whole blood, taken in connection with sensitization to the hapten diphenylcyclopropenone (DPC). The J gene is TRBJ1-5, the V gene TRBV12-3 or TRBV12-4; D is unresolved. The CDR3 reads CASSLTDWGGNQPQHF. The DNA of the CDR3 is TGTGCCAGCAGTTTAACGGATTGGGGTGGCAATCAGCCCCAGCATTTT.